What follows is one TCR beta chain and its context. Allocation to cohorts depended on clinical history reported by the participants. Sequenced by immunoSEQ multiplex PCR; TCRdb stores in-frame clones only, minus some. Of some 320,000 clones listed, around nine tenths are singletons. The CDR3 runs to 15 residues. The V gene end was trimmed by 3 bases and the J gene end by 1 base; junction bases not matched to a gene: 3. The germline gives CDR1 ENHRY, CDR2 SYGVKD. The data belong to a study of blood T cell repertoires in COVID-19. Study-level information: PBMCs, B-cell-depleted T cells, or T cells were the source of the cDNA or gDNA that made up the material.

The chain employs TRBV10-3 and TRBJ2-7; 10 nucleotides align to TRBD2. The sample consisted of PBMCs or T cells enriched from blood (not recorded which). The TCR was taken from a man aged 55 to 70 who had recovered from COVID-19. The CDR3 spells CAISDEREGSYEQYF. CDR3 DNA sequence: TGTGCCATCAGTGATGAGCGGGAGGGTTCCTACGAGCAGTACTTC.